A single sample is the source of the 6 T cell receptor beta chains below, sequenced in a study of CD8 T cells in ankylosing spondylitis (dated by TCRdb to the late 2010s). Overall study outcomes, separate from this receptor: Blood from ankylosing spondylitis patients appeared to be characterized by a TCR beta motif composed of under 10 highly homologous amino acid variants.

Their antigens remain unidentified. Library prep was done by 5' RACE. The sequencing machine was an Illumina HiSeq 2500. The public sequencing data were trimmed at Q25 with fastp and processed into clonotypes with MiXCR by TCRdb, which kept only in-frame beta chains. CDR3 protein duplicates are merged, each entry listing the most common genes and DNA. Present in this sample are more than 250,000 distinct CDR3 sequences, under 8.5% of which were seen just once. The leading ten clones occupy roughly 15% of the sample. Sequencing was done on a sample of blood, either unsorted or a sorted T cell fraction (not recorded which). These receptors were taken from a male donor with ankylosing spondylitis.

The chain couples TRBV7-9 to TRBJ2-7, with 7 bases fitting TRBD2. Germline assignment: CDR1 SEHNR and CDR2 FQNEAQ (reference sequence). Losses at the gene ends were 1 base for V and 3 bases for J; bases not matched to a gene: 6. This CDR3 has 15 residues. This CDR3 is CASSLGASGYYEQYF. The CDR3 DNA is TGTGCCAGCAGCTTAGGGGCTAGCGGATACTACGAGCAGTACTTC.

This sequence joins TRBV28 and TRBJ2-3; 10 nucleotides line up with TRBD2. CDR3 length: 17 amino acids. Germline-derived CDR1 and CDR2 are MDHEN and SYDVKM. V lost 2 bases, J lost 3 bases, and 8 bases stayed unmatched. The DNA of the CDR3 is TGTGCCAGCAGTTTAAACCTAGCGGGAGTAGTTACAGATACGCAGTATTTT. Translation: CASSLNLAGVVTDTQYF.

The chain is built from TRBV5-1 and TRBJ2-5; D remains ambiguous. V lost 0 bases and J 1 base, leaving 13 bases between the germline ends. CDR1 is SGHRS, CDR2 YFSETQ, per germline. This CDR3 is 16 amino acids long. In DNA, the CDR3 is TGCGCCAGCAGCTTGGACAGCCCCGTACTCCAAGAGACCCAGTACTTC. This codes for CASSLDSPVLQETQYF.

In its sample, this clonotype was seen a few times. The chain employs TRBV29-1 and TRBJ1-2, with D perhaps TRBD1 (5 bases). Trimming pared 3 bases from V and 6 bases from J, leaving 17 bases between. This CDR3 has 14 residues. Germline loops: CDR1 SQVTM, CDR2 ANQGSEA. CDR3 in amino acids: CSVDRPDSRNGYTF. CDR3 coding DNA: TGCAGCGTTGATCGCCCCGACAGCCGGAATGGCTACACCTTC.

The genes are TRBV5-1 and TRBJ2-7; D is possibly TRBD2 (7 bases). The CDR3 covers 14 residues. Germline V gene sequence: CDR1 SGHRS, CDR2 YFSETQ. Trimming cost V 3 bases and J 0 bases, with 10 bases left between them. The DNA for the CDR3 is TGCGCCAGCAGCTCGGCGGGGGCCTCCTACGAGCAGTACTTC. It encodes CASSSAGASYEQYF.

This clonotype came up a few times. The rearrangement joins TRBV28 to TRBJ1-2, with D perhaps TRBD1 (5 bases). The CDR3 is made up of 13 amino acids. The V end was cut by 7 bases, the J end by 6 bases, with 15 bases between. CDR1 MDHEN and CDR2 SYDVKM come from the germline V gene. CDR3 sequence reads: CASTFHTRDGYTF. In DNA, the CDR3 is TGTGCCAGCACCTTCCACACCAGGGATGGCTACACCTTC.